Below, 20 T cell receptor beta chains from the same sample are listed, as sequenced in a study of T cells in Graves' hyperthyroidism and ophthalmopathy (dated by TCRdb to about 2019). The library was generated by multiplex PCR. The sample was run on an Illumina HiSeq 2000. The TCR beta CDR3 regions were amplified from RNA transcripts. The first round of RT-PCR for the TCR CDR3 was performed with the HTBI primer set and the Qiagen OneStep RT-PCR kit. TCRdb applied fastp at Q25 and MiXCR to the public reads, then kept only in-frame beta chains. Rows are combined by CDR3 protein, so each entry shows the most common genes and DNA. In this sample the table shows over 650,000 distinct CDR3 sequences, approximately 16% of which occur a single time. Under 10% of the sample lies in the top ten. The sequenced material came from blood. These receptors were obtained from a man aged 18 to 29 with Graves' hyperthyroidism.

The rearrangement uses TRBV2 and TRBJ2-3; either TRBD1 or TRBD2 may supply D (5 bases each). CDR1 SNHLY and CDR2 FYNNEI come from the germline V gene. This CDR3 spans 14 amino acids. V was pared by 3 bases and J by 10 bases, with 17 bases between. The CDR3 DNA reads as TGTGCCAGCAGTGAGATTACCCCGGGGCTTTCGCAGTATTTT. It codes for CASSEITPGLSQYF. The whole variable domain, remainder taken from reference TRBV2 and TRBJ2-3, is EPEVTQTPSHQVTQMGQEVILRCVPISNHLYFYWYRQILGQKVEFLVSFYNNEISEKSEIFDDQFSVERPDGSNFTLKIRSTKLEDSAMYFCASSEITPGLSQYFGPGTRLTVL.

This clonotype came up a few times. The V call is TRBV7-2, the J call TRBJ1-1; TRBD1 agrees at 7 bases. The ends lost 0 bases at V and 9 bases at J; junction bases unmatched: 4. Germline lookup yields CDR1 SGHTA and CDR2 FQGNSA. CDR3 length: 13 amino acids. The CDR3 sequence is CASSLAGQRKAFF. The DNA of the CDR3 is TGTGCCAGCAGCTTAGCGGGACAGCGAAAAGCTTTCTTT.

This clonotype appeared many times. The chain links TRBV9 to TRBJ2-7, with TRBD2 matching over 7 bases. Unmatched junction bases numbered 9, after V lost 4 bases and J lost 2 bases. Germline values: CDR1 SGDLS, CDR2 YYNGEE. The CDR3 is 15 residues long. The CDR3 region has the DNA TGTGCCAGCAGCCCGCACCGTCTAGCGGCCTACGAGCAGTACTTC. It codes for CASSPHRLAAYEQYF.

This clonotype was counted a few times. The rearrangement links TRBV29-1 to TRBJ1-1, with TRBD1 as a possible D gene (5 bases). This CDR3 spans 13 amino acids. CDR1 and CDR2 (germline): SQVTM, ANQGSEA. With 7 bases removed from V and 5 bases from J, the gap between germline ends came to 17 bases. This chain's CDR3 is CSAGPDKGTEAFF. CDR3 in DNA: TGCAGCGCTGGACCCGACAAGGGGACTGAAGCTTTCTTT.

This clonotype was seen many times. The V and J genes are TRBV5-1 and TRBJ2-1; 8 positions agree with TRBD2. Per germline, CDR1 SGHRS and CDR2 YFSETQ. J gave up 9 bases and V 4 bases, and 12 bases lay outside the gene matches. This CDR3 comprises 15 residues. In DNA, the CDR3 is TGCGCCAGCAGCGTGTCAACCGGGACTAGTTCTGAGCAGTTCTTC. The encoded protein is CASSVSTGTSSEQFF.

There are a few counts of this clonotype. The rearrangement links TRBV30 to TRBJ1-6; maybe TRBD1 (6 bases). Germline CDR1 reads GTSNPN; CDR2 reads SVGIG (reference sequence). The V end was cut by 6 bases, the J end by 5 bases, with 11 bases between. The CDR3 runs to 13 residues. The DNA of the CDR3 is TGTGCCTGTAACAGGGAGGATAATTCACCCCTCCACTTT. Residues: CACNREDNSPLHF. The whole variable domain, filled in from reference TRBV30 and TRBJ1-6, reads SQTIHQWPATLVQPVGSPLSLECTVEGTSNPNLYWYRQAAGRGLQLLFYSVGIGQISSEVPQNLSASRPQDRQFILSSKKLLLSDSGFYLCACNREDNSPLHFGNGTRLTVT.

This clonotype was seen repeatedly, ten times or more. The chain recombines TRBV5-1 with TRBJ2-1; 8 nucleotides align to TRBD2. J was trimmed by 8 bases and V by 4 bases; bases with no gene match: 14. Germline V gene data show CDR1 as SGHRS and CDR2 as YFSETQ. This CDR3 comprises 16 residues. The CDR3 reads CASSPRFTGGSDEQFF. The CDR3 DNA reads TGCGCCAGCAGCCCCCGATTTACGGGAGGGAGCGATGAGCAGTTCTTC. Full variable domain (rest looked up from reference TRBV5-1 and TRBJ2-1): KAGVTQTPRYLIKTRGQQVTLSCSPISGHRSVSWYQQTPGQGLQFLFEYFSETQRNKGNFPGRFSGRQFSNSRSEMNVSTLELGDSALYLCASSPRFTGGSDEQFFGPGTRLTVL.

The V and J genes are TRBV12-3 or TRBV12-4 and TRBJ2-1; TRBD2 matches at 9 bases. The CDR3 length is 22 residues. V gave up 3 bases and J gave up 0 bases; unmatched junction bases: 21. The CDR3 here is CASSFPRLGPSGMGISYNEQFF. CDR3 coding DNA: TGTGCCAGCAGTTTTCCACGACTGGGGCCTAGCGGGATGGGCATCTCCTACAATGAGCAGTTCTTC.

V is TRBV28 and J is TRBJ1-1; 9 bases agree with TRBD1. CDR1 and CDR2 from the germline V gene are MDHEN and SYDVKM. V trimming: 5 bases; J trimming: 10 bases; junction bases outside the gene matches: 8. This CDR3 has 13 amino acids. The CDR3 DNA reads TGTGCCAGCAGTACAGGGGGCTTGGTGCGAGCTTTCTTT. Translating gives CASSTGGLVRAFF.

This clonotype was counted only a few times. This chain links TRBV6-2 or TRBV6-3 with TRBJ2-1; 10 positions agree with TRBD1. Per the germline V gene, CDR1 is MNHEY and CDR2 is SVGEGT. V shed 10 bases and J 7 bases; nucleotides not matched to a gene: 16. This CDR3 comprises 16 residues. The chain's CDR3 is CATITPRDRGTNEQFF. CDR3 DNA: TGTGCCACCATCACTCCCCGGGACAGGGGAACTAATGAGCAGTTCTTC.

In its sample, this clonotype was seen many times. The chain joins TRBV9 to TRBJ2-5; D remains unclear. V was cut by 0 bases and J by 5 bases, with 8 bases left in between. CDR1 and CDR2 (germline): SGDLS, YYNGEE. The CDR3 has 13 residues. The CDR3 loop is CASSVGWVETQYF. CDR3 DNA: TGTGCCAGCAGCGTAGGGTGGGTTGAGACCCAGTACTTC.

This clonotype was recorded once. The rearrangement links TRBV6-5 to TRBJ2-3, with D tentatively TRBD2 (6 bases). V was cut by 0 bases and J by 14 bases, with 12 bases left in between. This CDR3 comprises 12 residues. Germline V gene lookup returns CDR1 MNHEY and CDR2 SVGAGI. The DNA of the CDR3 is TGTGCCAGCAGTTACTCCGGGACTTCTCTGTATTTT. Its protein product is CASSYSGTSLYF.

The chain combines TRBV5-8 with TRBJ1-5; D not resolved. V dropped 3 bases and J dropped 7 bases, with 14 bases sitting between them. Germline V gene lookup returns CDR1 SGHTS and CDR2 YDEGEE. The CDR3 totals 14 residues. CDR3: CASSYESDAQPQHF. DNA for the CDR3: TGTGCCAGCAGCTACGAATCGGACGCACAGCCCCAGCATTTT.

In its sample, this clonotype was seen many times. CDR3 protein: CASSGQGTDTQYF. The DNA for the CDR3 is TGTGCCAGCAGTGGACAGGGAACAGATACGCAGTATTTT. The J gene is TRBJ2-3, the V gene TRBV2, with 7 bases fitting TRBD1. V trimming: 4 bases; J trimming: 3 bases; junction bases outside the gene matches: 1. The germline V gene encodes CDR1 SNHLY and CDR2 FYNNEI. This CDR3 contains 13 residues.

This clonotype was picked up many times. V is TRBV29-1 and J is TRBJ2-1; tentatively, D is TRBD2 (6 bases). Germline V gives CDR1 SQVTM, CDR2 ANQGSEA. This CDR3 contains 16 residues. The V end was cut by 3 bases, the J end by 7 bases, with 22 bases between. CDR3 loop: CSVDGTTPGGRNEQFF. CDR3 bases: TGCAGCGTTGACGGAACCACCCCTGGGGGGAGGAATGAGCAGTTCTTC.

This clonotype was seen more than once but under ten times. This chain links TRBV18 with TRBJ2-7; D gene unclear. The CDR3 is 14 residues long. CDR1 is KGHSH, CDR2 LQKENI, per germline. The V gene lost 0 bases and the J gene lost 2 bases, with 8 bases spanning the gap. Written as DNA, the CDR3 is TGTGCCAGCTCACCACCGCTAGTCCCCTACGAGCAGTACTTC. It yields the protein CASSPPLVPYEQYF.

This clonotype has at least ten counts. V usage is TRBV27 and J usage is TRBJ2-4, with D possibly being TRBD1 (6 bases). CDR1 and CDR2 (germline): MNHEY, SMNVEV (reference sequence). The V and J ends lost 7 bases and 4 bases respectively, with 23 bases between them. This CDR3 is built from 17 residues. As DNA, the CDR3 is TGTGCCAGCACCCCCGGATGGGGGCCGAGTGAAAAAAACATTCAGTACTTC. Its protein product is CASTPGWGPSEKNIQYF.

The chain uses TRBV4-1 and TRBJ2-7, with TRBD1 matching 7 bases. The germline CDR1 and CDR2 sequences are MGHRA and YSYEKL. This CDR3 has 15 residues. The ends lost 0 bases at V and 4 bases at J; junction bases unmatched: 6. This CDR3 reads CASSQDQAGGYEQYF. The DNA for the CDR3 is TGCGCCAGCAGCCAAGATCAAGCAGGGGGATACGAGCAGTACTTC.

The chain has TRBV7-9 and TRBJ2-1; D remains ambiguous. The germline V gene encodes CDR1 SEHNR and CDR2 FQNEAQ (reference sequence). The CDR3 sequence is 13 residues long. Trimming took 1 base from V and 8 from J, leaving 9 bases between them. Written as DNA, the CDR3 is TGTGCCAGCAGCTTAGACTTCATGGATGAGCAGTTCTTC. Amino acids: CASSLDFMDEQFF.

This clonotype was seen many times. The genes are TRBV7-8 and TRBJ1-5; 10 nucleotides agree with TRBD1. The CDR3 spans 16 residues. Germline CDR1 reads SGHVS; CDR2 reads FQNEAQ. The trim removed 4 bases at V and 6 bases at J, leaving 9 bases unmatched. CDR3 protein: CASSSTGTGASQPQHF. Here the CDR3 DNA reads TGTGCCAGCAGCTCGACCGGGACAGGGGCCAGTCAGCCCCAGCATTTT.